This T cell receptor (beta chain) originates from a study of blood T cell repertoires in COVID-19. Original methodology: How many nucleated cells were present was estimated from reference gene primer amplification. Libraries were prepared by immunoSEQ multiplex PCR; TCRdb keeps only in-frame clonotypes and omits some of them. V and J calls and clone size are those listed in that table; D and trimming were worked out from the DNA. The sample contains about 190,000 clones, roughly 81% of which appear only once. CDR1 is ENHRY, CDR2 SYGVKD, per germline. With 5 bases removed from V and 0 bases from J, the gap between germline ends came to 13 bases. The CDR3 extends over 15 amino acids.

The chain has TRBV10-3 and TRBJ2-5; maybe TRBD2 (5 bases). Input material: peripheral blood. The TCR comes from a woman in her seventies with active or convalescent COVID-19. The CDR3 DNA is TGTGCCATCAGTTATGGAGGCACTTACCAAGAGACCCAGTACTTC. Translation gives CAISYGGTYQETQYF.